One T cell receptor beta chain is described in this entry. Generated by immunoSEQ multiplex PCR, the TCRdb table keeps only in-frame clones and is missing some. The profile shows some 120,000 clones, approximately 78% of them singletons. Time point meaning: blood 2 weeks post-SBRT. Treatment described: 15 Gy SBRT to primary tumor, nephrectomy 4 weeks later. The patient's renal cell carcinoma had clear cell pathology. This sample was included in a study of radiation and T cells in renal cell carcinoma. The CDR3 consists of 12 residues. The germline V gene encodes CDR1 SGHNT and CDR2 YYREEE (reference sequence). V lost 2 bases to trimming and J lost 4 bases, with 6 bases between them.

This chain connects TRBV5-4 to TRBJ1-2; weak D call: TRBD1 (5 bases). The TCR sequence derives from a woman aged 55-70 years with renal cell carcinoma. Here the sequenced sample was blood, taken from a patient whose treatment included radiotherapy and nephrectomy. The CDR3 coding sequence is TGTGCCAGCAGCTTCGACAGCTATGGCTACACCTTC. This sequence encodes CASSFDSYGYTF.